The rows below give T cell receptor beta chains drawn from one sample of a study of T cells in Graves' hyperthyroidism and ophthalmopathy. TCRdb itself ran the multiplex PCR reads through MiXCR, one entry per CDR3 protein. The data contain a few hundred thousand distinct CDR3 sequences, 15% to 19% of them singletons. Input material: blood. The receptors originated from a woman aged 30 to 39 with Graves' hyperthyroidism. CDR3s include the opening cysteine and the closing phenylalanine or tryptophan. A D gene is named only where the DNA matches it firmly. Clone size appears in some rows only: once, few, many, or a class for an expanded clone.

length	D	V	J	size	DNA	CDR3
15	TRBD2	TRBV3-1	TRBJ2-3	many	TGTGCCAGCAGCCAAGATCCGGGAGGGACAGATACGCAGTATTTT	CASSQDPGGTDTQYF
18	.	TRBV13	TRBJ1-1	few	TGTGCCAGCAGCTCCCGGGACCCTTTCTCAGGGATGAACACTGAAGCTTTCTTT	CASSSRDPFSGMNTEAFF
15	.	TRBV3-1	TRBJ2-1	few	TGTGCCAGCAGCCCCTTCGGCGGGATCCCCGATGAGCAGTTCTTC	CASSPFGGIPDEQFF
14	TRBD1	TRBV12-3/TRBV12-4	TRBJ2-7	many	TGTGCCAGCAGCTCCCGGGACAGTTGGGTGCAGCAGTACTTC	CASSSRDSWVQQYF
15	TRBD2	TRBV5-1	TRBJ2-7	once	TGCGCCAGCAGCTCTACCCTAGCGGGAGTAGGCGAGCAGTACTTC	CASSSTLAGVGEQYF
15	.	TRBV18	TRBJ1-1	many	TGTGCCAGCTCACCAGGGGGGGACGTGAACACTGAAGCTTTCTTT	CASSPGGDVNTEAFF
17	.	TRBV6-1	TRBJ1-4	many	TGTGCCAGTAGGTGGGGGACACCTACCGCAACTAATGAAAAACTGTTTTTT	CASRWGTPTATNEKLFF
16	.	TRBV7-9	TRBJ1-1	once	TGTGCCAGCAGCTTAGGGGGTTTAGTGTTGGACACTGAAGCTTTCTTT	CASSLGGLVLDTEAFF
14	TRBD1	TRBV4-1	TRBJ2-7	many	TGCGCCAGCAGCCATCGTCAGGGGGCTGACGAGCAGTACTTC	CASSHRQGADEQYF
13	.	TRBV24-1	TRBJ1-1	few	TGTGCCACCAGGAAACAGAAGAACACTGAAGCTTTCTTT	CATRKQKNTEAFF
16	.	TRBV27	TRBJ1-2	.	TGTGCCAGCAGTTTAACTCCTGGTATGTCAGTAAATGGCTACACCTTC	CASSLTPGMSVNGYTF
14	.	TRBV7-3	TRBJ1-4	few	TGTGCCAGCAGTTGGCGGGAGACGGATGAAAAACTGTTTTTT	CASSWRETDEKLFF
10	.	TRBV2	TRBJ1-2	many	TGTGCCAGCAGTGGGGGAGGCTACACCTTC	CASSGGGYTF